A single sample gave rise to the 22 T cell receptor beta chains below, sequenced in a study of OX40 agonist ivuxolimab in advanced cancers. The protocol was immunoSEQ multiplex PCR, while the TCRdb copy is restricted to in-frame clones and leaves out a portion. The sample lists about 73,000 clones; 90% were seen once. The sample in question was CD4+ or CD8+ T cells sorted from blood, obtained in a trial of the OX40 agonist ivuxolimab. All receptors derive from an adult with an advanced solid tumor such as melanoma, head and neck, liver or kidney cancer.

This chain joins TRBV6-1 and TRBJ1-1; 9 positions agree with TRBD1. V shed 5 bases and J 1 base; nucleotides not matched to a gene: 5. CDR1 and CDR2 from the germline V gene are MNHNS and SASEGT. The CDR3 is made up of 15 amino acids. The CDR3 DNA follows: TGTGCCAGCAGTAAAAAGACAGGGGGGAACACTGAAGCTTTCTTT. The encoded protein is CASSKKTGGNTEAFF.

This chain connects TRBV7-2 to TRBJ2-3; TRBD2 matches 11 bases. V lost 5 bases to trimming and J lost 4 bases; unmatched junction nucleotides: 11. The CDR3 sequence is 17 residues long. CDR1 is SGHTA and CDR2 is FQGNSA in the germline V gene. The CDR3 here is CASSQLAGVSNPDTQYF. CDR3 nucleotides: TGTGCCAGCAGCCAACTAGCGGGAGTTAGTAACCCAGATACGCAGTATTTT.

The chain combines TRBV10-3 with TRBJ2-7, with D possibly being TRBD2 (6 bases). CDR3 size: 13 residues. Between the trimmed V and J ends, which lost 9 bases and 4 bases, there was a span of 16 bases. CDR1 and CDR2 (germline): ENHRY, SYGVKD. CDR3 protein: CAIGDSSVYEQYF. The CDR3 DNA is TGTGCCATAGGGGACTCTTCGGTATACGAGCAGTACTTC.

This sequence joins TRBV5-5 and TRBJ2-2; tentatively, D is TRBD1 (6 bases). The CDR3 is 15 amino acids. V was pared by 4 bases and J by 5 bases, with 15 bases between. Looked up from germline, CDR1 is SGHKS and CDR2 is YYEKEE (reference sequence). The CDR3 region has the DNA TGTGCCAGCAGCGGGGCGGTGGGGGCAACCGGGGAGCTGTTTTTT. This sequence encodes CASSGAVGATGELFF.

The gene calls are TRBV19 and TRBJ2-2; maybe TRBD1 (6 bases). This CDR3 contains 13 residues. Germline lookup yields CDR1 LNHDA and CDR2 SQIVND (reference sequence). The V gene lost 10 bases and the J gene lost 2 bases, with 11 bases spanning the gap. Here the CDR3 DNA reads TGTGCCACCACGGACAGCAACACCGGGGAGCTGTTTTTT. Translating it yields CATTDSNTGELFF.

The genes are TRBV2 and TRBJ2-3; 7 nucleotides line up with TRBD2. V shed 4 bases and J 0 bases; nucleotides not matched to a gene: 4. Germline V gene sequence: CDR1 SNHLY, CDR2 FYNNEI. The CDR3 is 15 amino acids. CDR3 amino acids: CASSVAGSSTDTQYF. The CDR3 DNA follows: TGTGCCAGCAGTGTAGCGGGTTCGAGCACAGATACGCAGTATTTT.

The table lists this clone with a count of one. The J gene is TRBJ2-7, the V gene TRBV10-3; perhaps D is TRBD1 or TRBD2 (6 bases each). V dropped 3 bases and J dropped 4 bases, with 22 bases sitting between them. CDR3 length: 17 amino acids. The germline V gene encodes CDR1 ENHRY and CDR2 SYGVKD. CDR3 bases: TGTGCCATCAGTGATGTCGGGGGCCGGCGGCACGGGTACGAGCAGTACTTC. Translated, it gives CAISDVGGRRHGYEQYF.

This clone was found once. The V gene is TRBV27, the J gene TRBJ1-2, with D perhaps matching TRBD1 (5 bases). V gave up 6 bases and J gave up 7 bases, with 15 bases separating them. The CDR3 length is 13 residues. Germline CDR1 reads MNHEY; CDR2 reads SMNVEV (reference sequence). CDR3 nucleotides: TGTGCCAGCAGGCCAGGGAGGATGTCTGGCTACACCTTC. Its protein product is CASRPGRMSGYTF.

The V call is TRBV6-5, the J call TRBJ2-7; 13 nucleotides agree with TRBD2. The CDR3 is made up of 15 amino acids. The junction had 10 bases not matched to a gene; V was cut back by 7 bases and J by 7 bases. Germline-derived CDR1 and CDR2 are MNHEY and SVGAGI. CDR3: CASTQARTSGSEQYF. In DNA form, the CDR3 reads TGTGCCAGCACCCAGGCCAGGACTAGCGGGAGTGAGCAGTACTTC.

This clone has a single count. V gene TRBV6-1 combines with J gene TRBJ1-5; D not certain. V was cut by 1 base and J by 6 bases, with 4 bases left in between. There are 12 residues in the CDR3. Germline CDR1 reads MNHNS; CDR2 reads SASEGT. The CDR3 DNA follows: TGTGCCAGCAGTGAAGTAGGTCAGCCCCAGCATTTT. Protein sequence: CASSEVGQPQHF.

This rearrangement joins TRBV1 to TRBJ2-7. TRBV1 is an annotated pseudogene. The CDR3 spans 17 residues. This CDR3 reads CTSSQRRPAVESDEQYF. In DNA form, the CDR3 reads TGCACCAGCAGCCAAAGAAGGCCGGCTGTAGAATCCGACGAGCAGTACTTC.

CDR3 DNA: TGTGCCAGCAGCTTCCCTGGACTAGCGGGAGTCGAGCAGTACTTC. It is translated as CASSFPGLAGVEQYF. The chain joins TRBV5-4 to TRBJ2-7, with 13 positions matching TRBD2. Germline values: CDR1 SGHNT, CDR2 YYREEE (reference sequence). V trimming: 2 bases; J trimming: 6 bases; junction bases outside the gene matches: 5. This CDR3 has 15 amino acids.

This rearrangement joins TRBV5-1 to TRBJ2-5; the match to TRBD1 covers 9 bases. CDR1 and CDR2 from the germline V gene are SGHRS and YFSETQ. V lost 4 bases, J lost 6 bases, and 13 bases stayed unmatched. This CDR3 is built from 16 residues. The CDR3 region is CASSEGGQGSLKTQYF. CDR3 nucleotides: TGCGCCAGCAGCGAAGGGGGACAGGGTTCCCTAAAGACCCAGTACTTC. The entire variable domain, with the rest obtained from reference TRBV5-1 and TRBJ2-5, is as follows: KAGVTQTPRYLIKTRGQQVTLSCSPISGHRSVSWYQQTPGQGLQFLFEYFSETQRNKGNFPGRFSGRQFSNSRSEMNVSTLELGDSALYLCASSEGGQGSLKTQYFGPGTRLLVL.

This chain connects TRBV10-3 to TRBJ1-1; D may be TRBD1 (5 bases). This CDR3 has 13 residues. The germline gives CDR1 ENHRY, CDR2 SYGVKD. V shed 6 bases and J shed 2 bases, with 10 bases lying between them. This CDR3 reads CAIRWGINTEAFF. CDR3 coding DNA: TGTGCCATCAGATGGGGGATAAACACTGAAGCTTTCTTT.

In this sample, this clone is medium-sized. The V call is TRBV7-9, the J call TRBJ1-5, with D possibly matching TRBD1 (5 bases). Germline CDR1 SEHNR, CDR2 FQNEAQ (reference sequence). Trimming removed 5 bases from V and 6 bases from J, with 11 bases in between. CDR3 length: 13 amino acids. CDR3 region: CASSGPGGQPQHF. CDR3 in DNA: TGTGCCAGCAGCGGACCGGGGGGTCAGCCCCAGCATTTT.

This chain joins TRBV10-3 and TRBJ2-5, with unresolved D. The ends were cut back, 8 bases at V and 0 bases at J, with 7 bases in the middle. Germline CDR1 reads ENHRY; CDR2 reads SYGVKD. CDR3 length: 12 residues. The CDR3 spells CAIAQNQETQYF. Here the CDR3 DNA reads TGTGCCATCGCACAGAACCAAGAGACCCAGTACTTC.

This clone has a handful of counts. The rearrangement joins TRBV19 to TRBJ1-1; no clear D gene. Germline V gene data show CDR1 as LNHDA and CDR2 as SQIVND (reference sequence). This CDR3 has 13 amino acids. V dropped 3 bases and J dropped 0 bases, with 5 bases sitting between them. This CDR3 is CASSIFMNTEAFF. The CDR3 DNA reads TGTGCCAGTAGTATCTTCATGAACACTGAAGCTTTCTTT.

The J gene is TRBJ2-7, the V gene TRBV18, with 7 bases aligning to TRBD1. Unmatched junction bases numbered 10, after V lost 8 bases and J lost 6 bases. The germline V gene encodes CDR1 KGHSH and CDR2 LQKENI. This CDR3 contains 13 residues. The DNA for the CDR3 is TGTGCCAGCACTCTTGTCCGGGACAGCGAGCAGTACTTC. This gives the protein CASTLVRDSEQYF.

This chain joins TRBV12-5 and TRBJ2-3, with 13 bases that match TRBD2. The CDR3 consists of 18 residues. CDR1 is LGHNT, CDR2 FRNRAP, per germline. The V gene end was trimmed by 3 bases and the J gene end by 3 bases; junction bases not matched to a gene: 9. The CDR3 spells CASGFITSGRAETDTQYF. The CDR3 DNA follows: TGTGCTAGTGGTTTTATTACTAGCGGGAGGGCCGAGACAGATACGCAGTATTTT.

The rearrangement joins TRBV30 to TRBJ2-7; TRBD2 aligns across 9 bases. CDR3 length equals 16 residues. In germline, CDR1 is GTSNPN, CDR2 SVGIG (reference sequence). Trimming cost V 5 bases and J 5 bases; bases outside gene matches: 16. The CDR3 here is CAWDFRGVGLANEQYF. CDR3 nucleotide sequence: TGTGCCTGGGACTTCAGGGGGGTCGGACTAGCGAACGAGCAGTACTTC.

The rearrangement joins TRBV4-3 to TRBJ2-7, with D uncertain. Germline CDR1 and CDR2: LGHNA and YSLEER. CDR3 size: 14 residues. V was trimmed by 0 bases and J by 12 bases, leaving 18 bases between them. As DNA, the CDR3 is TGCGCCAGCAGCCAAGATCGGGCAGCCCAACGTCTGTACTTC. Translation gives CASSQDRAAQRLYF.

As DNA, the CDR3 is TGCGCCAGCAAGGGGGGACAGGGCTACGAGCAGTACTTC. It translates to CASKGGQGYEQYF. V and J are TRBV5-1 and TRBJ2-7, with 9 bases aligning to TRBD1. The J segment lost 3 bases and the V segment lost 6 bases, leaving 4 bases of the junction unmatched. The CDR3 runs to 13 residues. Germline loops: CDR1 SGHRS, CDR2 YFSETQ.